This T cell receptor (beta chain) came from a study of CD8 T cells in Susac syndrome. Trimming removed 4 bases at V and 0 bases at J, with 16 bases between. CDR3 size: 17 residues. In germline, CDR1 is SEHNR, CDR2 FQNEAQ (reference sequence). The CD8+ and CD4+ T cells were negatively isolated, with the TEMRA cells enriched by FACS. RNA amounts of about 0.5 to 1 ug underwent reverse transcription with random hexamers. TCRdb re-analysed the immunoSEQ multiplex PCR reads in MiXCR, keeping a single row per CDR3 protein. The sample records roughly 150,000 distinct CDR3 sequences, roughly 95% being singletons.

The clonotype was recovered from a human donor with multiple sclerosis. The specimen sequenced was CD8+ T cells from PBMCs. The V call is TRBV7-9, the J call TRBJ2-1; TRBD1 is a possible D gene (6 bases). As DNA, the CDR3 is TGTGCCAGCAGCTCAGAACAAGGGGGTAGCTCCTACAATGAGCAGTTCTTC. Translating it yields CASSSEQGGSSYNEQFF.